The source of this T cell receptor beta chain is a study of lymphopenia after photon versus proton radiotherapy. The study, taken as a whole, reports: Survival link was tested only in deceased patients; proton benefit remains a possibility. Relative stability marked proton patients; photon patients lost diversity and naive cells. After lymphocyte nadir, photon-treated repertoires showed oligoclonal expansion, especially CD8+ Temra. In patients who died, overall survival fell as post-nadir TCR diversity dropped more.

A remark on this clone: Its antigen is unidentified. One end of the junction is discordant with germline, which a read error may explain.

The CDR3 totals 12 residues. The V gene's germline CDR1 is SGHRS and CDR2 YFSETQ. TCRdb's copy holds only in-frame clones and misses some; the assay was immunoSEQ multiplex PCR. The data show 65,000 to 75,000 clones, 87% seen once. This chain uses TRBV5-1 with TRBJ1-2; possibly TRBD1 for D (5 bases). Sequenced here: peripheral blood, sampled from a patient treated with proton-based radiotherapy. The sequence derives from a man aged 80 or over with esophageal cancer. CDR3 nucleotide sequence: TGCGCCACCTCATACCAGGGCGATGGCTGCACCTTC. Its protein is CATSYQGDGCTF.